A single T cell receptor (beta chain) is shown here with its context. Germline V gene lookup returns CDR1 SGHRS and CDR2 YFSETQ. The CDR3 extends over 13 amino acids. Trimming stripped 0 bases from V and 0 bases from J, with 4 bases between. The record originates from a study of blood T cell repertoires in COVID-19. The table came from immunoSEQ multiplex PCR; TCRdb's copy has only in-frame clones and leaves some out. The table lists more than 90,000 clones, 86% of them singletons. The sample was peripheral blood. V and J are TRBV5-1 and TRBJ2-7; D gene unclear. The clonotype originates from a man aged 70 or older who had recovered from COVID-19. CDR3 sequence (DNA): TGCGCCAGCAGCTTGGCCAGCTCCTACGAGCAGTACTTC. Its translation is CASSLASSYEQYF.